The present entry profiles one TCR beta chain with its context. Its antigen is not identified. These data originate in a study of T cells in Graves' hyperthyroidism and ophthalmopathy. Study observations and caveats: From stable hyperthyroidism, ophthalmopathy was separated by a 13 V-J model.

The CDR3 contains 16 residues. J was trimmed by 4 bases and V by 5 bases; bases with no gene match: 10. Germline CDR1 reads SEHNR; CDR2 reads FQNEAQ (reference sequence). Amplified TCR beta CDR3 regions came from RNA transcripts. RT-PCR in the first round (using the HTBI primer set) targeted the TCR CDR3. TCRdb analysed the multiplex PCR reads with MiXCR anew, one entry per CDR3 protein. The repertoire includes a few hundred thousand distinct CDR3 sequences, 46% of them detected once, and about 7.9% sits in the top ten. Graves' hyperthyroidism qualified as stable when ophthalmopathy did not progress within 18 months. Thyroid ultrasound, orbital computed tomography, clinical symptoms, and serum thyroxine and TRAb underpinned diagnoses.

The sample was peripheral blood or thyroid tissue (not recorded which). The J gene is TRBJ2-2, the V gene TRBV7-9; TRBD2 agrees at 7 bases. The sequence was obtained from a woman in her late teens or twenties with Graves' hyperthyroidism. CDR3 in amino acids: CASSPAGTGGTGELFF. The CDR3 DNA is TGTGCCAGCAGCCCCGCCGGGACGGGAGGCACCGGGGAGCTGTTTTTT.